This T cell receptor (beta chain) originates from a study of shared clonotypes between healthy human individuals. V shed 10 bases and J 4 bases; nucleotides not matched to a gene: 8. CDR3 size: 14 residues. CDR1 MRHNA and CDR2 SNTAGT come from the germline V gene. Samples underwent the assay at deep level. Only in-frame clones appear in the TCRdb table, and some are missing; sequencing was by immunoSEQ multiplex PCR. This table has 490,000 or so clones, 79% appearing once. The sample comprised PBMCs. The source of this sequence is a middle-aged woman in good health. Some clones in this sample may be carry-over from other donors' samples. J is TRBJ2-3 and V is TRBV6-4, with 10 bases lining up with TRBD1. The CDR3 is CAKPTDRGPDTQYF. The CDR3 nucleotides are TGTGCCAAGCCGACAGACAGGGGGCCAGATACGCAGTATTTT.